One sample yielded the 13 T cell receptor beta chains listed below, sequenced in a study of radiotherapy plus CTLA-4 blockade in lung cancer. Assay used: immunoSEQ multiplex PCR; TCRdb lists only in-frame clones, some missing. The profile covers approximately 40,000 clones, with 77% appearing a single time and approximately 2.6% taken by the ten largest. Sequenced here: peripheral blood, sampled from a patient treated with radiotherapy plus ipilimumab. The receptors stem from a human donor with non-small cell lung cancer whose response to radiotherapy plus ipilimumab could not be evaluated.

V gene TRBV5-1 combines with J gene TRBJ2-1; TRBD2 matches at 7 bases. The CDR3 is made up of 15 amino acids. CDR1 and CDR2 (germline): SGHRS, YFSETQ. J lost 4 bases, V lost 2 bases, and 6 bases had no gene match. This CDR3 is CASSFWLADYNEQFF. DNA of the CDR3: TGCGCCAGCAGCTTCTGGCTAGCGGATTACAATGAGCAGTTCTTC.

The chain has TRBV4-2 and TRBJ1-1, with a possible D match to TRBD1 (6 bases). The CDR3 is 14 amino acids. V lost 5 bases and J lost 4, with 14 bases in between. Per germline, CDR1 LGHNA and CDR2 YNFKEQ. The CDR3 DNA is TGTGCCAGCAGCTTACCCGGGACATTCACTGAAGCTTTCTTT. Translation gives CASSLPGTFTEAFF.

This clone was detected a few times. The chain carries TRBV27 and TRBJ2-7; 9 nucleotides match TRBD2. J lost 0 bases, V lost 6 bases, and 3 bases had no gene match. Germline lookup yields CDR1 MNHEY and CDR2 SMNVEV (reference sequence). The CDR3 runs 14 residues. The CDR3 DNA is TGTGCCAGCAGCCCTAGCGGGGCCTCCTACGAGCAGTACTTC. Its protein is CASSPSGASYEQYF.

This chain uses TRBV7-9 with TRBJ1-2; TRBD1 might be the D (6 bases). Germline V gene lookup returns CDR1 SEHNR and CDR2 FQNEAQ (reference sequence). The CDR3 covers 15 residues. V dropped 4 bases and J dropped 6 bases, with 18 bases sitting between them. The CDR3 region has the DNA TGTGCCAGCAGCTCCGGACAGAGCCAAGGTAATGGCTACACCTTC. Translating it yields CASSSGQSQGNGYTF.

The gene calls are TRBV29-1 and TRBJ1-1; TRBD1 might be the D (5 bases). The CDR3 totals 12 residues. Germline CDR1 is SQVTM and CDR2 is ANQGSEA. V was shortened by 7 bases and J by 7 bases, with 16 bases between the two germline ends. The chain's CDR3 is CSAATVIREAFF. The CDR3 DNA follows: TGCAGCGCCGCGACAGTAATCCGTGAAGCTTTCTTT.

The genes are TRBV7-2 and TRBJ2-7; 10 bases fit TRBD1. The CDR3 covers 14 residues. With V trimmed by 4 bases and J by 6 bases, 6 bases remained unmatched. Germline loops: CDR1 SGHTA, CDR2 FQGNSA. The DNA of the CDR3 is TGTGCCAGCAGCTACTTGGGACAGGGGCTCGAGCAGTACTTC. Residues: CASSYLGQGLEQYF.

This clone was seen a handful of times. The V gene is TRBV7-2, the J gene TRBJ1-1, with D possibly matching TRBD1 (6 bases). The germline V and J ends were trimmed by 5 bases and 0 bases, with 19 bases remaining between them. This CDR3 has 17 amino acids. The V gene's germline CDR1 is SGHTA and CDR2 FQGNSA. DNA for the CDR3: TGTGCCAGCAGCCCGAGGGGGTCTAACGTTCTGAACACTGAAGCTTTCTTT. Residues: CASSPRGSNVLNTEAFF.

The chain employs TRBV5-4 and TRBJ1-3, with TRBD1 matching 7 bases. J lost 4 bases, V lost 0 bases, and 1 base had no gene match. Germline values: CDR1 SGHNT, CDR2 YYREEE (reference sequence). This CDR3 is 14 amino acids long. CDR3 sequence reads: CASSLAGQGNTIYF. The CDR3 DNA reads TGTGCCAGCAGCTTGGCGGGACAGGGAAACACCATATATTTT.

The chain recombines TRBV4-1 with TRBJ1-1; D is unclear. CDR3 size: 14 residues. The V end was cut by 4 bases, the J end by 8 bases, with 17 bases between. Germline CDR1 MGHRA, CDR2 YSYEKL. The CDR3: CASSPSTGGREAFF. In nucleotides, the CDR3 is TGCGCCAGCAGCCCATCAACGGGAGGCAGGGAAGCTTTCTTT.

The rearrangement uses TRBV5-1 and TRBJ2-1; 12 positions match TRBD2. The CDR3 sequence is 16 residues long. Germline V lookup: CDR1 SGHRS, CDR2 YFSETQ. V trimming: 3 bases; J trimming: 9 bases; junction bases outside the gene matches: 10. The CDR3 is CASSSTPSGRATEQFF. For the CDR3, the DNA is TGCGCCAGCAGCTCGACTCCTAGCGGGAGGGCCACTGAGCAGTTCTTC.

V usage is TRBV7-2 and J usage is TRBJ2-3; 8 bases line up with TRBD2. Looked up from germline, CDR1 is SGHTA and CDR2 is FQGNSA. With 3 bases clipped from V and 9 bases from J, the junction kept 8 bases outside the gene matches. The CDR3 contains 14 residues. CDR3 DNA sequence: TGTGCCAGCAGCTTTGCGGGAGGTAAGAAGACGCAGTATTTT. This sequence encodes CASSFAGGKKTQYF.

V gene TRBV28 combines with J gene TRBJ2-7, with 7 bases aligning to TRBD1. J was trimmed by 0 bases and V by 5 bases; bases with no gene match: 10. CDR1 and CDR2 (germline): MDHEN, SYDVKM. The CDR3 is made up of 16 amino acids. Here the CDR3 reads CASSKTVGTASYEQYF. The CDR3 nucleotides read TGTGCCAGCAGTAAAACGGTGGGGACAGCCTCCTACGAGCAGTACTTC.

V and J are TRBV11-2 and TRBJ1-6; 7 nucleotides line up with TRBD1. Germline V gene sequence: CDR1 SGHAT, CDR2 FQNNGV. V was pared by 0 bases and J by 7 bases, with 3 bases of the junction left unmatched. CDR3 length: 15 residues. Here the CDR3 DNA reads TGTGCCAGCAGCTTAGATACAGGGGTAAATTCACCCCTCCACTTT. Protein: CASSLDTGVNSPLHF.